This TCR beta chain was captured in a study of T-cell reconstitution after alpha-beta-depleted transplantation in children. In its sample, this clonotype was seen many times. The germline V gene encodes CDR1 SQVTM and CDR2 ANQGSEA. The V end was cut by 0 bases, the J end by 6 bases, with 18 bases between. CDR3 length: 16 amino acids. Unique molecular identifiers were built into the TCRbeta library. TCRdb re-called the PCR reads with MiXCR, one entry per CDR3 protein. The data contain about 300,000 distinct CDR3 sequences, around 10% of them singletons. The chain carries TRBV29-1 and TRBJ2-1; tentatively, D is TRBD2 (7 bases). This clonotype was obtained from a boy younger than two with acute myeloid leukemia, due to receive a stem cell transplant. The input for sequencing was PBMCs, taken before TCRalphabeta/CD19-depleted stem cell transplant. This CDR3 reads CSVEDGGLAVFNEQFF. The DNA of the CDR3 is TGCAGCGTTGAAGACGGGGGGCTAGCGGTCTTCAATGAGCAGTTCTTC.